Presented here are 15 T cell receptor beta chains from one specimen sequenced in a study of T cells after yellow fever vaccination. TCRdb ran MiXCR on the 5' RACE reads and lists one entry per CDR3 protein. There are 400,000 to 650,000 distinct CDR3 sequences in the sample; around a fifth occur only once, and roughly 16% lies in the top ten. The input for sequencing was PBMCs, taken less than 25 days after the first yellow fever vaccination. The receptors were gathered from a young man who received the YFV17D yellow fever vaccine.

Only a few counts were recorded for this clonotype. CDR3 amino acids: CASSFLGGGEQYF. In DNA form, the CDR3 reads TGTGCCAGCAGCTTCTTGGGGGGAGGCGAGCAGTACTTC. V and J are TRBV7-9 and TRBJ2-7, with D possibly TRBD2 on 6 matching bases. This CDR3 is built from 13 residues. V lost 3 bases and J 6 bases, leaving 12 bases between the germline ends. Germline lookup yields CDR1 SEHNR and CDR2 FQNEAQ (reference sequence).

This clonotype was detected ten times or more. This chain joins TRBV5-1 and TRBJ2-1, with D perhaps matching TRBD1 or TRBD2 (6 bases each). Germline CDR1 is SGHRS and CDR2 is YFSETQ. Deletions cut 4 bases from V and 7 bases from J, with 12 bases between. The CDR3 consists of 13 residues. The CDR3 here is CASSPGGVNEQFF. CDR3 in DNA: TGCGCCAGCAGCCCCGGGGGCGTTAATGAGCAGTTCTTC.

The chain joins TRBV4-1 to TRBJ2-3, with a tentative D call TRBD2 (5 bases). The CDR3 totals 15 residues. Germline CDR1 MGHRA, CDR2 YSYEKL. V dropped 0 bases and J dropped 5 bases, with 12 bases sitting between them. The chain's CDR3 is CASSQDQAAVDTQYF. DNA for the CDR3: TGCGCCAGCAGCCAAGATCAAGCGGCGGTAGATACGCAGTATTTT.

On this clonotype itself: No DNA is shown, since the ends of the CDR3 on it are uncertain; the CDR3 is the one TCRdb lists. This CDR3 is CASSSSDRATGELFF. The chain has TRBV6-2 or TRBV6-3 and TRBJ2-2; TRBD1, as called in the table, went unchecked against the DNA. Germline V gives CDR1 MNHEY, CDR2 SVGEGT. 15 amino acids form the CDR3, both terminal residues included.

There are many counts of this clonotype. The chain employs TRBV12-3 or TRBV12-4 and TRBJ2-7; D gene ambiguous. The CDR3 loop spans 13 amino acids. The germline V and J ends were trimmed by 3 bases and 1 base, with 7 bases remaining between them. DNA for the CDR3: TGTGCCAGCAGTTTGGTCCCTTCCTACGAGCAGTACTTC. It encodes CASSLVPSYEQYF.

The chain links TRBV12-3 or TRBV12-4 to TRBJ1-2, with TRBD1 matching over 8 bases. The CDR3 length is 14 residues. V lost 6 bases to trimming and J lost 4 bases; unmatched junction nucleotides: 7. CDR3 sequence: CASSQQGVVYGYTF. Written as DNA, the CDR3 is TGTGCCAGCAGCCAACAGGGGGTAGTCTATGGCTACACCTTC.

This clonotype was counted ten times or more. This rearrangement joins TRBV6-1 to TRBJ2-7; TRBD2 might be the D (6 bases). Trimming stripped 6 bases from V and 2 bases from J, with 17 bases between. The CDR3 is 15 amino acids. Germline loops: CDR1 MNHNS, CDR2 SASEGT. DNA for the CDR3: TGTGCCAGCAGGGACCGACTAGAGGTACCCTACGAGCAGTACGTC. The encoded protein is CASRDRLEVPYEQYV.

The chain employs TRBV20-1 and TRBJ1-1; no firm D call. The CDR3 length is 14 residues. Between the trimmed V and J ends, which lost 0 bases and 5 bases, there was a span of 13 bases. In germline, CDR1 is DFQATT, CDR2 SNEGSKA (reference sequence). The CDR3: CSARDPGERTEAFF. DNA for the CDR3: TGCAGTGCTAGAGATCCCGGAGAGCGGACTGAAGCTTTCTTT.

The chain recombines TRBV20-1 with TRBJ2-5; TRBD2 is a possible D gene (6 bases). The germline gives CDR1 DFQATT, CDR2 SNEGSKA (reference sequence). Trimming took off 6 bases at V and 2 bases at J, with 22 bases between the two ends. The CDR3 consists of 16 residues. The DNA of the CDR3 is TGCAGTGCCGTCCCGGGGCGGGGCTCTTTGCAAGAGACCCAGTACTTC. It yields the protein CSAVPGRGSLQETQYF.

This chain joins TRBV7-6 and TRBJ2-3, with D unresolved. The CDR3 length is 14 residues. Germline assignment: CDR1 SGHVS and CDR2 FNYEAQ. V was clipped by 0 bases and J by 4 bases, with 8 bases between them. CDR3 region: CASSLAGLADTQYF. The CDR3 DNA reads as TGTGCCAGCAGCTTAGCGGGGTTGGCAGATACGCAGTATTTT.

In this sample, this clonotype turned up a few times. The CDR3 coding sequence is TGTGCCAGCAGCTCCGAAGATCCCCACATTCAGTACTTC. Translated: CASSSEDPHIQYF. The chain couples TRBV11-1 to TRBJ2-4; no definite D call. With 4 bases removed from V and 8 bases from J, the gap between germline ends came to 12 bases. CDR1 SGHAT and CDR2 FQDESV come from the germline V gene (reference sequence). The CDR3 is 13 residues long.

The gene calls are TRBV4-2 and TRBJ2-1; 9 positions agree with TRBD2. J gave up 9 bases and V 2 bases, and 11 bases lay outside the gene matches. The CDR3 runs to 16 residues. CDR1 and CDR2 from the germline V gene are LGHNA and YNFKEQ. Here the CDR3 reads CASSQKALAGRGEQFF. The CDR3 nucleotides are TGTGCCAGCAGCCAAAAAGCGCTAGCGGGGAGGGGTGAGCAGTTCTTC.

This clonotype has a handful of counts. The chain has TRBV7-2 and TRBJ1-5, with 7 bases identical to TRBD1. The V gene end was trimmed by 5 bases and the J gene end by 6 bases; junction bases not matched to a gene: 10. The CDR3 is 15 amino acids. Germline CDR1 SGHTA, CDR2 FQGNSA. CDR3 sequence reads: CASSDRESISQPQHF. In nucleotides, the CDR3 is TGTGCCAGCAGCGACAGGGAATCCATCAGTCAGCCCCAGCATTTT.

V and J are TRBV20-1 and TRBJ2-3, with a possible D match to TRBD1 (6 bases). In germline, CDR1 is DFQATT, CDR2 SNEGSKA (reference sequence). The CDR3 runs 14 residues. Trimming removed 3 bases at V and 3 bases at J, with 13 bases between. The CDR3 protein is CSARPGHRTDTQYF. DNA for the CDR3: TGCAGTGCTAGGCCGGGACATCGAACAGATACGCAGTATTTT.

The sample holds a few counts of this clonotype. The CDR3 does not close with the conserved phenylalanine or tryptophan, likely indicating a read error. The chain links TRBV5-1 to TRBJ2-3; D is unresolved. V was shortened by 0 bases and J by 0 bases, with 11 bases between the two germline ends. In germline, CDR1 is SGHRS, CDR2 YFSETQ. The CDR3 consists of 16 residues. The CDR3 loop reads CASSLGLDLSTDTQYL. The DNA of the CDR3 is TGCGCCAGCAGCTTGGGATTGGATCTCAGCACAGATACGCAGTATCTT.